This TCR beta chain was captured by sequencing in a study of beta chain features in type 1 diabetes. About this clone: Its cognate antigen is unknown.

With 11 bases removed from V and 5 bases from J, the gap between germline ends came to 27 bases. CDR1 and CDR2 (germline): SEHNR, FQNEAQ (reference sequence). CDR3 length equals 16 residues. Roughly 100 mL of blood, on average, came from one heparinised draw per donor. Study-wide results and caveats: Type 1 diabetes patients had moderately but significantly shorter TCRB CDR3s in all four CD4+ subsets. When VDJ junctions were examined, type 1 diabetes patients showed fewer insertions and more deletions.

Reverse transcription of all isolated RNA meant that expressed TCRB transcripts were sequenced. Produced via immunoSEQ multiplex PCR; TCRdb's table is partial and in-frame only. The data contain about 660,000 clones, about 14% of them seen just once; the ten biggest clones take up approximately 0.043%. V gene TRBV7-9 combines with J gene TRBJ2-5; a weak D match, TRBD2 (6 bases). The sequenced sample consisted of naive CD4+ T cells from blood. This clonotype originated in a man between 18 and 29 years old with type 1 diabetes. This CDR3 is CAADGVAERGQETQYF. The CDR3 DNA reads as TGTGCCGCAGATGGGGTAGCGGAAAGGGGTCAGGAGACCCAGTACTTC. The full variable domain, rest sourced from reference TRBV7-9 and TRBJ2-5, is DTGVSQNPRHKITKRGQNVTFRCDPISEHNRLYWYRQTLGQGPEFLTYFQNEAQLEKSRLLSDRFSAERPKGSFSTLEIQRTEQGDSAMYLCAADGVAERGQETQYFGPGTRLLVL.